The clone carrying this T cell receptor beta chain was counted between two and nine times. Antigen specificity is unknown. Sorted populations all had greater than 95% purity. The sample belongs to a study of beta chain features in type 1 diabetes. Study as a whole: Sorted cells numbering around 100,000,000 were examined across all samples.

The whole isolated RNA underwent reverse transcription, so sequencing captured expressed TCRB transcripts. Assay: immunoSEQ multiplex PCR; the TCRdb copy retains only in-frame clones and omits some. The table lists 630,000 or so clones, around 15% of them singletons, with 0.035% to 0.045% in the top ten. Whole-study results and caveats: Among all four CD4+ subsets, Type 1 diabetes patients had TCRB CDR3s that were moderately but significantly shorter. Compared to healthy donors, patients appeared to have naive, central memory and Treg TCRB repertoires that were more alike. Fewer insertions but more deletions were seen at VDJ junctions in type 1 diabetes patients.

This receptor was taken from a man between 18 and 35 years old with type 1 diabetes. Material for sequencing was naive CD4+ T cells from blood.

This CDR3 is CASSSTAGASYNEQFF. CDR3 DNA: TGCGCCAGCAGCTCGACTGCGGGGGCCTCCTACAATGAGCAGTTCTTC. The chain carries TRBV5-1 and TRBJ2-1; possibly TRBD2 for D (7 bases). This CDR3 contains 16 residues. Germline V gene sequence: CDR1 SGHRS, CDR2 YFSETQ. V lost 3 bases and J lost 0, with 13 bases in between.